These 4 T cell receptor beta chains were sequenced from one sample in a study of Ad26.COV2.S vaccination and SARS-CoV-2 variants. Treatment: 19 received Ad26.COV2.S at low or high dose, single or two shots; a few received placebo; per-sample allocation not given. The investigators took samples on day 63 after the first vaccine or placebo injection. Clones were sequenced by immunoSEQ multiplex PCR, and TCRdb holds only the in-frame ones, with some missing. In the table there are 350,000 to 450,000 clones, roughly 90% of which are singletons. The sequencing here drew on peripheral blood, taken in a trial of Ad26.COV2.S vaccine versus placebo. These receptors all come from a person between 18 and 65 years old who received the Ad26.COV2.S COVID-19 vaccine or a placebo.

The chain links TRBV4-2 to TRBJ2-3, with D tentatively TRBD2 (6 bases). V was cut by 5 bases and J by 8 bases, with 11 bases left in between. The germline gives CDR1 LGHNA, CDR2 YNFKEQ. The CDR3 length is 12 residues. The CDR3 reads CASSFGGATQYF. CDR3 coding DNA: TGTGCCAGCAGCTTCGGGGGTGCTACGCAGTATTTT.

J is TRBJ2-2 and V is TRBV19; 8 nucleotides match TRBD1. The V and J ends lost 7 bases and 4 bases, in that order; junction bases with no gene match: 8. The CDR3 runs to 15 residues. The germline CDR1 and CDR2 sequences are LNHDA and SQIVND (reference sequence). The CDR3 bases are TGTGCCAGTACTAGACAGGGGTCAGGCACCGGGGAGCTGTTTTTT. Translation gives CASTRQGSGTGELFF.

The rearrangement joins TRBV7-2 to TRBJ1-3; D possibly corresponds to TRBD1 (6 bases). The CDR3 has 18 residues. V dropped 1 base and J dropped 0 bases, with 16 bases sitting between them. Germline V CDR1 and CDR2: SGHTA, FQGNSA. The CDR3: CASSLVPGQKSSGNTIYF. Written as DNA, the CDR3 is TGTGCCAGCAGCTTAGTCCCTGGACAGAAGAGCTCTGGAAACACCATATATTTT.

J is TRBJ1-4 and V is TRBV28, with D unclear. V gave up 6 bases and J gave up 8 bases, with 13 bases separating them. Looked up from germline, CDR1 is MDHEN and CDR2 is SYDVKM. The CDR3 has 13 amino acids. The CDR3, as DNA: TGTGCCAGCAGAGTTTCGAGAGGGGAAAAACTGTTTTTT. This translates into CASRVSRGEKLFF.